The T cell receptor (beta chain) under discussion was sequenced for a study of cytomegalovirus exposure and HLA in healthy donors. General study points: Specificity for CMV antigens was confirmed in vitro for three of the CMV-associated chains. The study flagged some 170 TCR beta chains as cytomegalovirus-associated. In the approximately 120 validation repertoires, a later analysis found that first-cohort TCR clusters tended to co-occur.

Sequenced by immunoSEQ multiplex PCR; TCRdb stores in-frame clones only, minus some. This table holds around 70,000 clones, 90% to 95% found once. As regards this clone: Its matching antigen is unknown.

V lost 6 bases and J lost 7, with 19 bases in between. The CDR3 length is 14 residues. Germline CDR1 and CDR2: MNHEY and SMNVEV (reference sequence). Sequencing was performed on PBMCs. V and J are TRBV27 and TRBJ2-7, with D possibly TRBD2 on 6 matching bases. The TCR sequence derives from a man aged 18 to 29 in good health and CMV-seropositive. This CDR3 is CASRRIAAPPEQYF. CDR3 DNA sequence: TGTGCCAGCAGACGAATAGCGGCCCCCCCAGAGCAGTACTTC.